This is a list of T cell receptor beta chains from one sample in a study of blood T cell repertoires in COVID-19. TCRdb keeps only in-frame clones here, not all; method: immunoSEQ multiplex PCR. The profile covers approximately 300,000 clones, with more than 75% appearing a single time and around 2.5% taken by the ten largest. Sequencing was performed on PBMCs or T cells enriched from blood (not recorded which). These receptors were taken from a man aged 55 to 70 who had recovered from COVID-19. The CDR3 runs from the conserved cysteine through the conserved F or W. D genes are given only for firm matches. Where a row states a size, it is once, few, many or the class of an expanded clone; other rows omit it.

V gene	J gene	CDR3 length	D gene	clone size	CDR3 DNA	CDR3 protein
TRBV19	TRBJ1-2	15	TRBD1	NA	TGTGCCAGTAGTGGGCCTGCGGACAGGGTTTACGGCTACACCTTC	CASSGPADRVYGYTF
TRBV7-9	TRBJ2-3	15	TRBD1	NA	TGTGCCAGCAGCTTAGTACATCAGGGGGCAGATACGCAGTATTTT	CASSLVHQGADTQYF
TRBV5-8	TRBJ1-2	16	TRBD1	NA	TGTGCCAGCAGCTTTTATTCAGGGGGCGCGAAGGATGGCTACACCTTC	CASSFYSGGAKDGYTF
TRBV2	TRBJ1-2	16	NA	NA	TGTGCCAGCAGTGAAATGGAGGGGTGGGGTAACTATGGCTACACCTTC	CASSEMEGWGNYGYTF
TRBV6-6	TRBJ1-1	14	NA	NA	TGTGCCAGCAGTCCACCGGGGGGGAACACTGAAGCTTTCTTT	CASSPPGGNTEAFF
TRBV6-2/TRBV6-3	TRBJ2-1	16	TRBD2	NA	TGTGCCAGCAGTTATTACAGCGGGGGGGCCTTTGGTGAGCAGTTCTTC	CASSYYSGGAFGEQFF
TRBV3-1/TRBV3-2	TRBJ1-1	13	NA	once	TGTGCCAGCAGCTCTCAGGTGAACACTGAAGCTTTCTTT	CASSSQVNTEAFF
TRBV5-1	TRBJ2-1	16	NA	NA	TGCGCCAGCAGCTTGGCTTTAGCGAGGCCCTACAATGAGCAGTTCTTC	CASSLALARPYNEQFF
TRBV27	TRBJ2-7	13	NA	NA	TGTGCCAGCAGTCTCGTAAACTCTTACGAGCAGTACTTC	CASSLVNSYEQYF
TRBV11-3	TRBJ1-2	12	NA	NA	TGTGCCAGCAGCTTAGATGCGGGCGGCTACACCTTC	CASSLDAGGYTF
TRBV3-1/TRBV3-2	TRBJ2-3	16	TRBD2	NA	TGTGCCAGCAGCCTCCCCAGCGGGGGTGCCACAGATACGCAGTATTTT	CASSLPSGGATDTQYF
TRBV5-1	TRBJ2-3	15	TRBD1	NA	TGCGCCAGCAGCCCCTGGGACAGGACCACAGATACGCAGTATTTT	CASSPWDRTTDTQYF
TRBV27	TRBJ1-2	13	NA	NA	TGTGCCAGCAGTTTTGCTCGGGGTAGTGGCTACACCTTC	CASSFARGSGYTF
TRBV11-2	TRBJ1-5	14	NA	NA	TGTGCCAGCAGCAGAGGGCAAGTCGATCAGCCCCAGCATTTT	CASSRGQVDQPQHF
TRBV25-1	TRBJ1-5	14	TRBD1	NA	TGTGCCAGCAGGGAAACAGGGGCAGGGCAGCCCCAGCATTTT	CASRETGAGQPQHF
TRBV7-3	TRBJ1-1	14	NA	NA	TGTGCCAGCAGCTTAGGTGCGGGGATCGCTGAAGCTTTCTTT	CASSLGAGIAEAFF
TRBV29-1	TRBJ1-2	16	NA	NA	TGCAGCGTGCTACCCTTGGCAGGGAACTTTAACTATGGCTACACCTTC	CSVLPLAGNFNYGYTF
TRBV7-2	TRBJ1-2	15	NA	once	TGTGCCAGCAGCCAAGCCGGGGGGTTCAACTATGGCTACACCTTC	CASSQAGGFNYGYTF
TRBV7-9	TRBJ2-1	15	TRBD2	NA	TGTGCCAGCGGATTGGATGGGGAGGGGTACAATGAGCAGTTCTTC	CASGLDGEGYNEQFF
TRBV9	TRBJ1-4	16	TRBD1	NA	TGTGCCAGCAGCAGTGACAGGGGGCAGGATGGGGAAAAACTGTTTTTT	CASSSDRGQDGEKLFF
TRBV27	TRBJ2-2	18	NA	NA	TGTGCCAGCAGTTTGGGTAGTTTGGGGAGGTCGAACACCGGGGAGCTGTTTTTT	CASSLGSLGRSNTGELFF
TRBV5-8	TRBJ2-3	16	TRBD2	once	TGTGCCAGCAGCGTCGGGACTAGCCGGTTCACAGATACGCAGTATTTT	CASSVGTSRFTDTQYF
TRBV5-5	TRBJ1-4	15	NA	NA	TGTGCCAGCAGCACCGACAGAGCCTATAATGAAAAACTGTTTTTT	CASSTDRAYNEKLFF
TRBV3-1/TRBV3-2	TRBJ1-6	12	NA	NA	TGTGCCAGCAGGTCTATTCGGTCACCCCTCCACTTT	CASRSIRSPLHF
TRBV3-1/TRBV3-2	TRBJ1-1	15	NA	once	TGTGCCAGCAGCCTAAGGGGTCTTTTCTTCTCTGAAGCTTTCTTT	CASSLRGLFFSEAFF
TRBV3-1/TRBV3-2	TRBJ1-5	14	TRBD1	NA	TGTGCCAGCAGCCTTGGACAGGGCGGTCAGCCCCAGCATTTT	CASSLGQGGQPQHF
TRBV5-1	TRBJ1-2	15	NA	NA	TGCGCCAGCAGCTTGGCGGCCAGGGGAAGCTATGGCTACACCTTC	CASSLAARGSYGYTF
TRBV28	TRBJ2-7	14	NA	NA	TGTGCCAGCAGTTTCCAGGGGGGTACCTACGAGCAGTACTTC	CASSFQGGTYEQYF
TRBV19	TRBJ1-1	14	NA	NA	TGTGCCAGTAGTATCGGGACATGGAACACTGAAGCTTTCTTT	CASSIGTWNTEAFF
TRBV7-8	TRBJ2-2	15	TRBD1	once	TGTGCCAGCAGCTTAAGGGACAGGGCGGGCGGGGAGCTGTTTTTT	CASSLRDRAGGELFF
TRBV3-1/TRBV3-2	TRBJ2-1	15	TRBD2	NA	TGTGCCAGCAGCCAATTTTTAGCGGGAGGAGGTGAGCAGTTCTTC	CASSQFLAGGGEQFF
TRBV29-1	TRBJ2-1	17	TRBD2	NA	TGCAGCGTTGGGGCCCCGGCGGGAGGTTTCTCCTACAATGAGCAGTTCTTC	CSVGAPAGGFSYNEQFF
TRBV4-2	TRBJ1-2	13	TRBD1	NA	TGTGCCAGCAGCCCGGACAGGGACTATGGCTACACCTTC	CASSPDRDYGYTF
TRBV3-1/TRBV3-2	TRBJ1-2	14	NA	NA	TGTGCCAGCAGCCAATCCCCGGACACCTATGGCTACACCTTC	CASSQSPDTYGYTF
TRBV7-9	TRBJ1-5	17	NA	NA	TGTGCCAGCAGCTTGGGGTATGGACAGATTAGCAATCAGCCCCAGCATTTT	CASSLGYGQISNQPQHF
TRBV19	TRBJ2-1	11	NA	NA	TGTGCCAGTCGTGGCATTTATGAGCAGTTCTTC	CASRGIYEQFF
TRBV27	TRBJ1-5	13	NA	NA	TGTGCCAGCAGTGTAACTCGTGGTCAGCCCCAGCATTTT	CASSVTRGQPQHF
TRBV30	TRBJ1-6	14	TRBD1	once	TGTGCCTGGAACCCCGGGACAGATAATTCACCCCTCCACTTT	CAWNPGTDNSPLHF
TRBV4-2	TRBJ2-7	14	NA	once	TGTGCCAGCAGCCAAGGTTGGAACAGTGACGAGCAGTACTTC	CASSQGWNSDEQYF
TRBV4-2	TRBJ1-5	18	NA	NA	TGTGCCAGCAGCCAAGAGGCTGGTCACGGGACACGATATCAGCCCCAGCATTTT	CASSQEAGHGTRYQPQHF
TRBV13	TRBJ1-6	14	TRBD1	NA	TGTGCCAGCAGCCCGGACAGGGGGCGATCACCCCTCCACTTT	CASSPDRGRSPLHF
TRBV9	TRBJ2-1	16	TRBD1	NA	TGTGCCAGCAGCGTAACCACCCGACAGGGTATGAATGAGCAGTTCTTC	CASSVTTRQGMNEQFF
TRBV14	TRBJ2-7	15	TRBD2	NA	TGTGCCAGCAGCCAAGAAGCGGGGGCGTCCTACGAGCAGTACTTC	CASSQEAGASYEQYF
TRBV19	TRBJ2-4	14	TRBD1	NA	TGTGCCAGTAGTGCCGGGACAGGGGGGGTCATTCAGTACTTC	CASSAGTGGVIQYF
TRBV12-3/TRBV12-4	TRBJ1-1	13	NA	once	TGTGCCAGCAGTTTTTCCGCGGGAGCTGAAGCTTTCTTT	CASSFSAGAEAFF
TRBV4-3	TRBJ1-1	15	NA	NA	TGCGCCAGCAGCCCTGGGGCTCAGGAGAACACTGAAGCTTTCTTT	CASSPGAQENTEAFF
TRBV6-5	TRBJ1-5	14	TRBD1	NA	TGTGCCAGCAGTCCCTTACAGGGGAATCAGCCCCAGCATTTT	CASSPLQGNQPQHF
TRBV13	TRBJ2-1	13	NA	NA	TGTGCCAGCATAGGTAGTCTAGACAATGAGCAGTTCTTC	CASIGSLDNEQFF
TRBV11-2	TRBJ2-1	16	TRBD2	NA	TGTGCCAGCAGCACCCAGGGACTAGCGGGATACAATGAGCAGTTCTTC	CASSTQGLAGYNEQFF
TRBV29-1	TRBJ2-3	14	NA	NA	TGCAGCGTTTTTGGGGCTAGAGGCACAGATACGCAGTATTTT	CSVFGARGTDTQYF
TRBV6-2/TRBV6-3	TRBJ1-2	14	NA	NA	TGTGCCAGCAGTCGGACGACAGCTAACTATGGCTACACCTTC	CASSRTTANYGYTF